These 9 T cell receptor beta chains share one sample of origin, sequenced in a study of cytomegalovirus exposure and HLA in healthy donors (TCRdb year 2017). Library generation was performed with the immunoSEQ multiplex PCR assay. The multiplex PCR relied on a mix of 60 forward primers for TCR Vbeta segments and 13 reverse primers for TCR Jbeta segments. Entries here come from immuneACCESS through TCRdb and include only in-frame sequences with V and J called. Some clones fail to appear in such tables; in the studies checked, an unresolved V gene covers under half of the shortfall, and the cause of the remainder is unknown. The sample data list 120,000 to 150,000 clones, and around 72% of these were observed just once. The leading ten clones occupy 1% to 1.5% of the sample. Sequencing was performed on PBMCs. Receptor source: a middle-aged woman in good health and CMV-seronegative.

The chain joins TRBV5-1 to TRBJ1-4; TRBD1 agrees at 7 bases. Germline V gene sequence: CDR1 SGHRS, CDR2 YFSETQ. The CDR3 sequence is 15 residues long. The trim removed 0 bases at V and 11 bases at J, leaving 10 bases unmatched. The CDR3 nucleotides read TGCGCCAGCAGCTTGGGTCAGGCTATGGACAGGAAACTGTTTTTT. Amino acids: CASSLGQAMDRKLFF.

This clone has only one observation. The chain combines TRBV6-5 with TRBJ1-3; a weak D match, TRBD1 (5 bases). CDR3 length equals 13 residues. Germline-derived CDR1 and CDR2 are MNHEY and SVGAGI. Deletions cut 0 bases from V and 7 bases from J, with 7 bases between. CDR3 loop: CASSYSQGNTIYF. The CDR3 coding sequence is TGTGCCAGCAGTTACTCCCAGGGTAACACCATATATTTT.

This rearrangement joins TRBV2 to TRBJ2-5, with D maybe TRBD2 (6 bases). The CDR3 spans 16 residues. Germline CDR1 and CDR2: SNHLY and FYNNEI. V lost 10 bases and J 1 base, leaving 22 bases between the germline ends. CDR3 sequence: CAITTSLVLSQETQYF. The DNA of the CDR3 is TGTGCCATCACCACTAGCCTAGTTTTAAGCCAAGAGACCCAGTACTTC.

The rearrangement joins TRBV9 to TRBJ2-3; 9 bases align to TRBD1. The germline CDR1 and CDR2 sequences are SGDLS and YYNGEE. The CDR3 spans 18 residues. V dropped 3 bases and J dropped 2; count of bases not matched to a gene: 13. CDR3 region: CASSAKPGTGISTDTQYF. DNA of the CDR3: TGTGCCAGCAGCGCTAAACCCGGGACAGGGATTTCCACAGATACGCAGTATTTT.

V usage is TRBV6-5 and J usage is TRBJ1-2; 9 nucleotides agree with TRBD1. The ends lost 2 bases at V and 8 bases at J; junction bases unmatched: 3. The CDR3 contains 13 residues. CDR1 MNHEY and CDR2 SVGAGI come from the germline V gene. The CDR3 loop is CASSYETGGGYTF. In DNA form, the CDR3 reads TGTGCCAGCAGTTACGAGACAGGGGGGGGCTACACCTTC.

Only one count was recorded for this clone. The chain combines TRBV7-3 with TRBJ1-1, with a tentative D call TRBD1 (5 bases). Germline CDR1 SGHTA, CDR2 FQGTGA. This CDR3 is built from 15 residues. Trimming shortened V by 4 bases and J by 1 base, and 13 bases separated the two germline ends. The CDR3 DNA sequence: TGTGCCAGCAGCTACCAGGGATCAGGGAACACTGAAGCTTTCTTT. This codes for CASSYQGSGNTEAFF.

V gene TRBV9 combines with J gene TRBJ2-5, with D uncertain. Deletions cut 4 bases from V and 3 bases from J, with 16 bases between. Germline V gene sequence: CDR1 SGDLS, CDR2 YYNGEE. CDR3 size: 15 residues. CDR3 in DNA: TGTGCCAGCAGCCCGAAGGTAGTGGCGGAAGAGACCCAGTACTTC. It translates to CASSPKVVAEETQYF.

V gene TRBV27 combines with J gene TRBJ1-6; D ambiguous. CDR3 length equals 15 residues. Germline values: CDR1 MNHEY, CDR2 SMNVEV (reference sequence). Between the trimmed V and J ends, which lost 0 bases and 10 bases, there was a span of 13 bases. Here the CDR3 reads CASSLSGISGSPLHF. For the CDR3, the DNA is TGTGCCAGCAGTTTATCTGGCATAAGCGGGTCACCCCTCCACTTT.

V and J are TRBV7-9 and TRBJ2-3; the D gene is possibly TRBD2 (6 bases). Germline V lookup: CDR1 SEHNR, CDR2 FQNEAQ (reference sequence). Trimming cost V 10 bases and J 2 bases, with 19 bases left between them. The CDR3 totals 15 residues. The CDR3 bases are TGTGCCACCTCCGCCGGGGGTGTATCCACAGATACGCAGTATTTT. This translates into CATSAGGVSTDTQYF.